The 28 T cell receptor beta chains given below trace back to one sample, sequenced in a study of blood T cell repertoires in COVID-19. Method: immunoSEQ multiplex PCR; TCRdb's copy keeps in-frame clones and lacks some. Here the sample spans roughly 72,000 clones, approximately 90% being singletons. The sample was peripheral blood. The receptors were gathered from a human donor in a cohort sampled during active COVID-19.

The gene calls are TRBV20-1 and TRBJ2-7; 10 bases align to TRBD2. The CDR3 is 18 amino acids. Germline loops: CDR1 DFQATT, CDR2 SNEGSKA (reference sequence). With 3 bases clipped from V and 0 bases from J, the junction kept 14 bases outside the gene matches. CDR3 region: CSASTIRGLAKSSYEQYF. CDR3 bases: TGCAGTGCTAGTACAATTAGGGGACTAGCGAAGAGCTCCTACGAGCAGTACTTC.

This clone has only a few counts. V is TRBV7-2 and J is TRBJ1-4; 7 bases match TRBD1. In germline, CDR1 is SGHTA, CDR2 FQGNSA. After removal of 2 bases from V and 2 bases from J, the junction contained 5 bases not matched to a gene. This CDR3 spans 16 amino acids. CDR3: CASSLNRGFTNEKLFF. The CDR3 DNA reads TGTGCCAGCAGCTTAAACAGGGGTTTCACTAATGAAAAACTGTTTTTT.

The V and J genes are TRBV6-2 or TRBV6-3 and TRBJ1-4, with D maybe TRBD1 (6 bases). V dropped 6 bases and J dropped 2 bases, with 13 bases sitting between them. This CDR3 is built from 15 residues. From germline, CDR1 is MNHEY and CDR2 SVGEGT. The CDR3 nucleotides read TGTGCCAGCAGCTCCACAGGGACGACTAATGAAAAACTGTTTTTT. This sequence encodes CASSSTGTTNEKLFF.

The CDR3 here is CASSQLGAGANVLTF. The CDR3 DNA reads TGTGCCAGCAGCCAGCTAGGGGCTGGGGCCAACGTCCTGACTTTC. The rearrangement links TRBV5-4 to TRBJ2-6; D might be TRBD1 (5 bases). Trimming cost V 4 bases and J 2 bases, with 10 bases left between them. Per the germline V gene, CDR1 is SGHNT and CDR2 is YYREEE (reference sequence). The CDR3 length is 15 residues. The entire variable domain, with the rest obtained from reference TRBV5-4 and TRBJ2-6, is as follows: ETGVTQSPTHLIKTRGQQVTLRCSSQSGHNTVSWYQQALGQGPQFIFQYYREEENGRGNFPPRFSGLQFPNYSSELNVNALELDDSALYLCASSQLGAGANVLTFGAGSRLTVL.

The J gene is TRBJ2-1, the V gene TRBV9; D may be TRBD1 (5 bases). Trimming removed 0 bases from V and 7 bases from J, with 17 bases in between. Germline-derived CDR1 and CDR2 are SGDLS and YYNGEE. The CDR3 contains 16 residues. The CDR3 region is CASSVGAGQWTNEQFF. In DNA, the CDR3 is TGTGCCAGCAGCGTAGGGGCAGGGCAATGGACAAATGAGCAGTTCTTC.

This chain connects TRBV9 to TRBJ1-3; D gene uncertain. The germline V and J ends were trimmed by 4 bases and 4 bases, with 12 bases remaining between them. The CDR3 has 14 amino acids. Germline values: CDR1 SGDLS, CDR2 YYNGEE. CDR3 region: CASSPPAVGNTIYF. CDR3 DNA: TGTGCCAGCAGCCCCCCCGCGGTAGGAAACACCATATATTTT.

The J gene is TRBJ2-1, the V gene TRBV11-2, with 8 bases identical to TRBD2. The CDR3 spans 16 residues. Germline values: CDR1 SGHAT, CDR2 FQNNGV. V lost 1 base and J lost 4; bases outside the gene matches: 6. The CDR3 DNA reads as TGTGCCAGCAGCTTAGGGTCTAGCGGGTATTACAATGAGCAGTTCTTC. Its protein is CASSLGSSGYYNEQFF. Filled out from reference TRBV11-2 and TRBJ2-1, the complete variable domain reads EAGVAQSPRYKIIEKRQSVAFWCNPISGHATLYWYQQILGQGPKLLIQFQNNGVVDDSQLPKDRFSAERLKGVDSTLKIQPAKLEDSAVYLCASSLGSSGYYNEQFFGPGTRLTVL.

The chain employs TRBV5-1 and TRBJ2-2; 11 bases match TRBD1. CDR1 SGHRS and CDR2 YFSETQ come from the germline V gene. Trimming took 6 bases from V and 0 from J; bases not matched to a gene: 10. The CDR3 runs 18 residues. The CDR3 bases are TGCGCCAGCATAGCTACCCGGGACAGGGGGTCGAACACCGGGGAGCTGTTTTTT. Translating gives CASIATRDRGSNTGELFF.

This chain links TRBV18 with TRBJ1-1; 10 bases align to TRBD1. After removal of 2 bases from V and 5 bases from J, the junction contained 5 bases not matched to a gene. The CDR3 is 15 residues long. Per the germline V gene, CDR1 is KGHSH and CDR2 is LQKENI. DNA for the CDR3: TGTGCCAGCTCACCAGCCGGGACAGGGGTAACTGAAGCTTTCTTT. Translating it yields CASSPAGTGVTEAFF. Full variable domain (outside the CDR3, taken from reference TRBV18 and TRBJ1-1): NAGVMQNPRHLVRRRGQEARLRCSPMKGHSHVYWYRQLPEEGLKFMVYLQKENIIDESGMPKERFSAEFPKEGPSILRIQQVVRGDSAAYFCASSPAGTGVTEAFFGQGTRLTVV.

This clone was counted a single time. V and J are TRBV4-3 and TRBJ2-7; 7 nucleotides match TRBD1. Trimming removed 1 base from V and 2 bases from J; junction bases left unmatched: 8. This CDR3 contains 16 residues. The V gene's germline CDR1 is LGHNA and CDR2 YSLEER. In DNA form, the CDR3 reads TGCGCCAGCAGCCAAGCCCCGACAGGGCCGACCTACGAGCAGTACTTC. Translated: CASSQAPTGPTYEQYF.

J is TRBJ2-1 and V is TRBV11-2; 7 bases fit TRBD1. Germline CDR1 and CDR2: SGHAT and FQNNGV. Trimming cost V 6 bases and J 15 bases; bases outside gene matches: 17. This CDR3 has 14 amino acids. DNA for the CDR3: TGTGCCAGCAGAACTTACGGGACAGCTTTTCAGACGTTCTTC. It is translated as CASRTYGTAFQTFF. Filled out from reference TRBV11-2 and TRBJ2-1, the complete variable domain reads EAGVAQSPRYKIIEKRQSVAFWCNPISGHATLYWYQQILGQGPKLLIQFQNNGVVDDSQLPKDRFSAERLKGVDSTLKIQPAKLEDSAVYLCASRTYGTAFQTFFGPGTRLTVL.

This chain connects TRBV2 to TRBJ2-3, with D possibly TRBD1 on 7 matching bases. The V gene lost 6 bases and the J gene lost 0 bases, with 10 bases spanning the gap. This CDR3 has 14 residues. Germline lookup yields CDR1 SNHLY and CDR2 FYNNEI. The CDR3 sequence is CASRPGGSTDTQYF. CDR3 sequence (DNA): TGTGCCAGCAGACCAGGGGGGAGCACAGATACGCAGTATTTT. Full variable domain (outside the CDR3, taken from reference TRBV2 and TRBJ2-3): EPEVTQTPSHQVTQMGQEVILRCVPISNHLYFYWYRQILGQKVEFLVSFYNNEISEKSEIFDDQFSVERPDGSNFTLKIRSTKLEDSAMYFCASRPGGSTDTQYFGPGTRLTVL.

V is TRBV6-1 and J is TRBJ1-2; tentative D call: TRBD1 (5 bases). CDR3 length: 16 amino acids. Germline lookup yields CDR1 MNHNS and CDR2 SASEGT. The ends were cut back, 7 bases at V and 3 bases at J, with 21 bases in the middle. The DNA for the CDR3 is TGTGCCAGCAATGACTTATGGGGGGTAGTGGACTATGGCTACACCTTC. As protein: CASNDLWGVVDYGYTF.

This rearrangement joins TRBV30 to TRBJ1-5; 7 bases are a match to TRBD1. CDR1 GTSNPN and CDR2 SVGIG come from the germline V gene (reference sequence). This CDR3 region has 13 residues. Trimming took 5 bases from V and 5 from J; bases not matched to a gene: 6. The DNA for the CDR3 is TGTGCCTGGTTTGACAGGGACGATCAGCCCCAGCATTTT. Translated: CAWFDRDDQPQHF.

In this sample, this clone turned up a few times. V gene TRBV2 combines with J gene TRBJ2-3; no clear D. Germline CDR1 reads SNHLY; CDR2 reads FYNNEI. The CDR3 has 13 amino acids. The germline V and J ends were trimmed by 2 bases and 2 bases, with 5 bases remaining between them. CDR3 loop: CASSEPFTDTQYF. The DNA for the CDR3 is TGTGCCAGCAGTGAACCTTTCACAGATACGCAGTATTTT.

The chain is built from TRBV5-4 and TRBJ2-3, with TRBD1 matching 7 bases. The germline gives CDR1 SGHNT, CDR2 YYREEE (reference sequence). CDR3 length equals 15 residues. Germline trimming cut 3 bases from V and 0 bases from J; bases unmatched to any gene: 4. In nucleotides, the CDR3 is TGTGCCAGCAGCTATGACAGGGAAAGCACAGATACGCAGTATTTT. It yields the protein CASSYDRESTDTQYF.

The chain has TRBV9 and TRBJ2-5; TRBD2 matches at 7 bases. CDR1 is SGDLS, CDR2 YYNGEE, per germline. The CDR3 spans 16 residues. The junction had 14 bases not matched to a gene; V was cut back by 4 bases and J by 5 bases. Here the CDR3 reads CASSSRPSGAGETQYF. The CDR3 DNA reads as TGTGCCAGCAGCTCCCGACCTAGCGGAGCTGGGGAGACCCAGTACTTC.

V is TRBV27 and J is TRBJ2-1, with 10 bases aligning to TRBD2. The CDR3 has 16 residues. The ends lost 3 bases at V and 7 bases at J; junction bases unmatched: 9. CDR1 MNHEY and CDR2 SMNVEV come from the germline V gene (reference sequence). The CDR3 is CASSFYSSGSNNEQFF. The CDR3 coding sequence is TGTGCCAGCAGTTTTTATTCTAGCGGGAGTAATAATGAGCAGTTCTTC.

The chain carries TRBV7-9 and TRBJ2-1; tentative D call: TRBD2 (5 bases). Trimming removed 6 bases from V and 6 bases from J, with 15 bases in between. Germline lookup yields CDR1 SEHNR and CDR2 FQNEAQ (reference sequence). The length of the CDR3 is 14 residues. The CDR3 DNA is TGTGCCAGCAGAAAGATCGAGGCGGGCAATGAGCAGTTCTTC. As protein: CASRKIEAGNEQFF.

This chain joins TRBV19 and TRBJ1-4; D is undetermined. V was clipped by 5 bases and J by 4 bases, with 14 bases between them. Germline assignment: CDR1 LNHDA and CDR2 SQIVND (reference sequence). The CDR3 extends over 15 amino acids. This CDR3 reads CASSSGAVNNEKLFF. The DNA for the CDR3 is TGTGCCAGTAGTTCTGGAGCAGTAAATAATGAAAAACTGTTTTTT.

The chain uses TRBV6-2 or TRBV6-3 and TRBJ1-2; 8 bases agree with TRBD1. V lost 4 bases and J lost 4; bases outside the gene matches: 8. This CDR3 is built from 15 residues. The germline V gene has CDR1 MNHEY and CDR2 SVGEGT. The DNA of the CDR3 is TGTGCCAGCAGTTCACAAAGGACAGGGACCTATGGCTACACCTTC. Translating it yields CASSSQRTGTYGYTF.

The chain couples TRBV5-1 to TRBJ1-1; 11 bases map to TRBD1. With 1 base clipped from V and 3 bases from J, the junction kept 11 bases outside the gene matches. The V gene's germline CDR1 is SGHRS and CDR2 YFSETQ. This CDR3 comprises 18 residues. CDR3 amino acids: CASSLLDRGRSMDTEAFF. The CDR3 bases are TGCGCCAGCAGCTTGCTGGACAGGGGGCGAAGCATGGACACTGAAGCTTTCTTT.

This chain links TRBV7-3 with TRBJ2-7, with 7 bases aligning to TRBD2. V lost 2 bases to trimming and J lost 4 bases; unmatched junction nucleotides: 5. The CDR3 length is 14 residues. Germline lookup yields CDR1 SGHTA and CDR2 FQGTGA. This chain's CDR3 is CASSLGSGQYEQYF. CDR3 nucleotides: TGTGCCAGCAGCTTAGGTAGCGGGCAGTACGAGCAGTACTTC.

The V gene is TRBV5-5, the J gene TRBJ2-4; 8 bases map to TRBD2. The germline V gene has CDR1 SGHKS and CDR2 YYEKEE (reference sequence). The CDR3 is 15 residues long. V dropped 2 bases and J dropped 9; count of bases not matched to a gene: 10. CDR3 amino acids: CASSFSTGGLSIQYF. The CDR3 bases are TGTGCCAGCAGCTTTTCGACGGGGGGGCTAAGCATTCAGTACTTC.

This chain joins TRBV6-4 and TRBJ2-1; 7 bases align to TRBD2. This CDR3 is 16 amino acids long. Germline CDR1 and CDR2: MRHNA and SNTAGT. V lost 1 base to trimming and J lost 3 bases; unmatched junction nucleotides: 6. This CDR3 reads CASSDLEGGGYNEQFF. The CDR3 DNA reads as TGTGCCAGCAGTGACTTGGAAGGCGGGGGCTACAATGAGCAGTTCTTC.

The chain employs TRBV4-1 and TRBJ2-5, with TRBD2 as a possible D gene (5 bases). Germline lookup yields CDR1 MGHRA and CDR2 YSYEKL. CDR3 length: 13 amino acids. V was trimmed by 0 bases and J by 5 bases, leaving 7 bases between them. The CDR3 region has the DNA TGCGCCAGCAGCCAAGAACTAGGGGAGACCCAGTACTTC. It yields the protein CASSQELGETQYF.

The rearrangement links TRBV11-2 to TRBJ2-2, with 9 bases fitting TRBD1. The CDR3 runs to 17 residues. The V segment lost 4 bases and the J segment 1 base; nucleotides outside the gene matches: 7. Germline loops: CDR1 SGHAT, CDR2 FQNNGV. The CDR3 protein is CASSSKGTGRNTGELFF. In DNA form, the CDR3 reads TGTGCCAGCAGCTCAAAGGGGACAGGGAGGAACACCGGGGAGCTGTTTTTT.

V usage is TRBV5-1 and J usage is TRBJ2-7, with 10 bases matching TRBD2. Losses at the gene ends were 2 bases for V and 4 bases for J; bases not matched to a gene: 12. Germline values: CDR1 SGHRS, CDR2 YFSETQ. The CDR3 covers 17 residues. The DNA of the CDR3 is TGCGCCAGCAGCTTCACTAGCGGGGCCTCCTCCTATTACGAGCAGTACTTC. Residues: CASSFTSGASSYYEQYF.